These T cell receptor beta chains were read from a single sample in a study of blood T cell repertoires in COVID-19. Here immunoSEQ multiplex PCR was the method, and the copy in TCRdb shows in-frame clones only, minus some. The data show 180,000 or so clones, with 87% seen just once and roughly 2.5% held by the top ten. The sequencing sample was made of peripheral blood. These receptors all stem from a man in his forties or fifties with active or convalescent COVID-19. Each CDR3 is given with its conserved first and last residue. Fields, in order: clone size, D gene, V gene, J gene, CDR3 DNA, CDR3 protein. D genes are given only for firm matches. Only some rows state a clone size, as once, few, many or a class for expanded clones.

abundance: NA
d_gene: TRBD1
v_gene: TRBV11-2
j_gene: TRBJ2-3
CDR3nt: TGTGCCAGCAGCTTAGGGCCCACAGGGGTCTTCACAGATACGCAGTATTTT
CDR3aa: CASSLGPTGVFTDTQYF

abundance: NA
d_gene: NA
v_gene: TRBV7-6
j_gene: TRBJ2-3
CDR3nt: TGTGCCAGCAGCTTAAATCCGACCCGGGAGCCGGATACGCAGTATTTT
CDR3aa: CASSLNPTREPDTQYF

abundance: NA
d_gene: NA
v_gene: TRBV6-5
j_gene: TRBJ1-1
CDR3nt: TGTGCCAGCAGTTACCGGCGGGGGTGGAATGAAGCTTTCTTT
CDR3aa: CASSYRRGWNEAFF

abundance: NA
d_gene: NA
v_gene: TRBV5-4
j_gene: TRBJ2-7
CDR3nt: TGTGCCAGCAGCTTGGATGGACAGCCCTACGAGCAGTACTTC
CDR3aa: CASSLDGQPYEQYF

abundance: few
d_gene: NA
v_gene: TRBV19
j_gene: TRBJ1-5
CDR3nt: TGTGCCAGTAGTATAGATCCGGGTCCCCAGCATTTT
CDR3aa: CASSIDPGPQHF

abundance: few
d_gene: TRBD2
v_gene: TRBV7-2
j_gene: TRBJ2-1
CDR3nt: TGTGCCAGCAGCTCCCAGGCGGGGGGGGGCCCCTACAATGAGCAGTTCTTC
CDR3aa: CASSSQAGGGPYNEQFF

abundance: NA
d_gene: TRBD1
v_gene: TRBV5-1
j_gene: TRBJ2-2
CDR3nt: TGCGCCAGCAGCCAGGGGGGACAGGGGTTCACCGGGGAGCTGTTTTTT
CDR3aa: CASSQGGQGFTGELFF

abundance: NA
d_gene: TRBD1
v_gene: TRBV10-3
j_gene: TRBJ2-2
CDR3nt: TGTGCCATCAGGAAACAGGGGACGAACACCGGGGAGCTGTTTTTT
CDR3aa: CAIRKQGTNTGELFF

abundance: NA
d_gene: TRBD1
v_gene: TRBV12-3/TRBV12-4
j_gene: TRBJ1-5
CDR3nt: TGTGCCAGCAGCAGGGGGCTGCATCAGCCCCAGCATTTT
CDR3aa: CASSRGLHQPQHF

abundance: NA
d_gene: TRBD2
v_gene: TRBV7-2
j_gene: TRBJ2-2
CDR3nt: TGTGCCAGCAGCTTTGGAGCGGGGGGTCTTCACCGGGAGCTGTTTTTT
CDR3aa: CASSFGAGGLHRELFF

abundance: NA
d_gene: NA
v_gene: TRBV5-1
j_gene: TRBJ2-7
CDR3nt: TGCGCCAGCAGCTCGGGATTACCCTACGAGCAGTACTTC
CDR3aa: CASSSGLPYEQYF

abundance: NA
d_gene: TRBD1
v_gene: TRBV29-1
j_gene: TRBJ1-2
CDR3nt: TGCAGCGTTGTGGACCGACCGGGACAGGGGTATGGCTACACCTTC
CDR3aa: CSVVDRPGQGYGYTF

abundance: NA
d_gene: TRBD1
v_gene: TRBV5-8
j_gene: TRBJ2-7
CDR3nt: TGTGCCAGCAGCACCGGACAGGGGGCATACGAGCAGTACTTC
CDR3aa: CASSTGQGAYEQYF

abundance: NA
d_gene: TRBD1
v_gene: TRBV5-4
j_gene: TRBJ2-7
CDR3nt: TGTGCCAGCAGCTTGGCTGGACAGGGGGCGCGTGAGCAGTACTTC
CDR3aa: CASSLAGQGAREQYF

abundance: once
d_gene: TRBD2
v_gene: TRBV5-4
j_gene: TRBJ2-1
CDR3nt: TGTGCCAGCAGCCTGGGACTAGCGGGGGTGAATGAGCAGTTCTTC
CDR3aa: CASSLGLAGVNEQFF

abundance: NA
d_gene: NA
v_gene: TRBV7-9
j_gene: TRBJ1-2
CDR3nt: TGTGCCAGCAGCGAAGGCGTGGAGGGGTATAGTGGCTACACCTTC
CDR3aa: CASSEGVEGYSGYTF

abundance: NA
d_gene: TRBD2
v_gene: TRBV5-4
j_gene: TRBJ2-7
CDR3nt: TGTGCCAGCAGCAGCGGGGGGGCCTCCTACGAGCAGTACTTC
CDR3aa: CASSSGGASYEQYF

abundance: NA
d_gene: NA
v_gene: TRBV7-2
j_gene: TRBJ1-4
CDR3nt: TGTGCCAGCAGCTTAAAACGGGCAACTAATGAAAAACTGTTTTTT
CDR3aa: CASSLKRATNEKLFF

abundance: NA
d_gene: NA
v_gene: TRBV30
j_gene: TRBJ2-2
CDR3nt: TGTGCCTGGAGTGCAACGACTAGAACCGGGGAGCTGTTTTTT
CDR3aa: CAWSATTRTGELFF

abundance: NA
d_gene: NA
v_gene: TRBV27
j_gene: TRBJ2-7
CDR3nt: TGTGCCAGCAGTTCTTTCGACTCACCCTACGAGCAGTACTTC
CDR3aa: CASSSFDSPYEQYF

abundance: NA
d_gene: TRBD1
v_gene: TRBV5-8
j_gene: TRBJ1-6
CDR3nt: TGTGCCAGCACGCAGACAGGGTCAATTTCACCCCTCCACTTT
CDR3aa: CASTQTGSISPLHF

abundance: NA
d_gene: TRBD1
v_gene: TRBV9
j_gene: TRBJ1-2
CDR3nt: TGTGCCAGCAGCGCCACACAGGGGAGGTCGCGGGGCTACACCTTC
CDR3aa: CASSATQGRSRGYTF

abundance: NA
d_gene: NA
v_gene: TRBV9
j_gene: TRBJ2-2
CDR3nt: TGTGCCAGCAGCGTATCTTGGCTCCCGAACACCGGGGAGCTGTTTTTT
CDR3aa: CASSVSWLPNTGELFF

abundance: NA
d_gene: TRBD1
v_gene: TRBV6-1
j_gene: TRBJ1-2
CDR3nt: TGTGCCAGCAGTGAAGGGGGGACGGGACAGTTATATGGCTACACCTTC
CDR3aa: CASSEGGTGQLYGYTF

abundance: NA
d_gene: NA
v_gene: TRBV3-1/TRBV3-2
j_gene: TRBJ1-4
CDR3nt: TGTGCCAGCAGCCAAGGACAGCGGGCTGGTGAAAAACTGTTTTTT
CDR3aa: CASSQGQRAGEKLFF

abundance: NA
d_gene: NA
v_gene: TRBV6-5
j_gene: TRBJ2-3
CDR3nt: TGTGCCAGCAGTTCCCCAAGCACAGATACGCAGTATTTT
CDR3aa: CASSSPSTDTQYF

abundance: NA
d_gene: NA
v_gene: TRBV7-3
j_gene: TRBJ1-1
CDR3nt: TGTGCCAGCAGCTTGCAGGGAGGCACTGAAGCTTTCTTT
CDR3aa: CASSLQGGTEAFF

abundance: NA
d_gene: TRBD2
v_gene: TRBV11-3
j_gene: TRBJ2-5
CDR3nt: TGTGCCAGCAGCCCCTCGGCGAGCGGGGGGGCCCTGGAGACCCAGTACTTC
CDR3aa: CASSPSASGGALETQYF

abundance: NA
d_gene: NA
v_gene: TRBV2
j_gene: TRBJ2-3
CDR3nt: TGTGCCAGCTCCTGGCGGGTCCTGGGTCCCGACAGCACAGATACGCAGTATTTT
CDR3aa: CASSWRVLGPDSTDTQYF

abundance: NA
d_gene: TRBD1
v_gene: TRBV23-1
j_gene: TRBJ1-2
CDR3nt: TGCGCCAGCAGTCAATCTCCCCGGACAGGGAGAAACTATGGCTACACCTTC
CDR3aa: CASSQSPRTGRNYGYTF

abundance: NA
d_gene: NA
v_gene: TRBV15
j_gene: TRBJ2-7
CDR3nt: TGTGCCACCAGCAGAGACCCTCTCTCTGAGCAGTACTTC
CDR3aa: CATSRDPLSEQYF

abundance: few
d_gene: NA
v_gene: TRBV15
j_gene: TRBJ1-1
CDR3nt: TGTGCCACCAGCAGAGGAGGCGGAGGGCCGAATGAAGCTTTCTTT
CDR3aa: CATSRGGGGPNEAFF